These 10 T cell receptor beta chains originate from one sample sequenced in a study of T-cell memory formation after mild COVID-19 (dated by TCRdb to the early 2020s). Library prep was done by 5' RACE. Sequencing was performed on an Illumina NovaSeq 6000. The raw public reads went through TCRdb reprocessing: fastp at Q25, MiXCR clone calling, in-frame beta chains kept. Every CDR3 protein is listed once, alongside the most common genes and DNA of its rows. This sample is represented by fewer than 350,000 distinct CDR3 sequences; approximately 15% of them were singletons. The top ten constitute approximately 20% of the sample. The sample was PBMCs or a T cell subset sorted from them (not recorded which). Every receptor here comes from a young man who had mild COVID-19 (a few samples of this study predate the infection). The sample titles of this study are shuffled in the database, so cell type and time point are left out; the donor was told from shared clones.

V and J are TRBV20-1 and TRBJ2-7; a possible D gene is TRBD1 (7 bases). CDR3 length equals 13 residues. The germline V and J ends were trimmed by 3 bases and 4 bases, with 13 bases remaining between them. Germline CDR1 is DFQATT and CDR2 is SNEGSKA (reference sequence). CDR3 sequence: CSARGRGVYEQYF. The CDR3 coding sequence is TGCAGTGCTAGGGGCAGGGGGGTTTACGAGCAGTACTTC.

The chain is built from TRBV20-1 and TRBJ2-3; D not resolved. Looked up from germline, CDR1 is DFQATT and CDR2 is SNEGSKA (reference sequence). Trimming took off 0 bases at V and 5 bases at J, with 12 bases between the two ends. The CDR3 runs to 14 residues. The CDR3 sequence is CSARDLQTGDTQYF. As DNA, the CDR3 is TGCAGTGCTAGAGATCTTCAGACTGGAGATACGCAGTATTTT.

This clonotype was picked up many times. The chain carries TRBV10-3 and TRBJ1-1; a weak D match, TRBD1 (5 bases). Germline CDR1 is ENHRY and CDR2 is SYGVKD. Trimming took 4 bases from V and 2 from J, leaving 8 bases between them. The CDR3 length is 13 residues. The CDR3 here is CAISGQINTEAFF. The CDR3 nucleotides read TGTGCCATCAGTGGACAGATTAACACTGAAGCTTTCTTT.

This rearrangement joins TRBV5-5 to TRBJ2-1; perhaps TRBD2 as D (6 bases). Germline CDR1 is SGHKS and CDR2 is YYEKEE (reference sequence). Trimming cost V 0 bases and J 5 bases, with 12 bases left between them. CDR3 length equals 15 residues. CDR3 sequence: CASSLVPSANNEQFF. Here the CDR3 DNA reads TGTGCCAGCAGCTTGGTTCCTAGCGCGAACAATGAGCAGTTCTTC.

This clonotype appeared a few times. The chain is built from TRBV7-9 and TRBJ2-3, with a possible D match to TRBD2 (6 bases). This CDR3 comprises 15 residues. The V and J ends lost 5 bases and 3 bases respectively, with 15 bases between them. Germline V gives CDR1 SEHNR, CDR2 FQNEAQ (reference sequence). CDR3 region: CASSLHGRETDTQYF. DNA for the CDR3: TGTGCCAGCAGCCTTCACGGGCGGGAAACAGATACGCAGTATTTT.

The V and J genes are TRBV4-1 and TRBJ2-7; 11 positions agree with TRBD2. CDR3 size: 17 residues. The ends lost 0 bases at V and 2 bases at J; junction bases unmatched: 6. In germline, CDR1 is MGHRA, CDR2 YSYEKL. The CDR3 DNA follows: TGCGCCAGCAGCCAAGATCCCCCTAGCGGGGGGACCTACGAGCAGTACTTC. Translated: CASSQDPPSGGTYEQYF.

This clonotype was found a few times. V and J are TRBV4-1 and TRBJ2-1; D remains ambiguous. Per germline, CDR1 MGHRA and CDR2 YSYEKL. This CDR3 contains 17 residues. V lost 2 bases, J lost 4 bases, and 18 bases lay in between. The chain's CDR3 is CASSQNPQLATYNEQFF. The DNA for the CDR3 is TGCGCCAGCAGCCAAAATCCCCAACTGGCGACATACAATGAGCAGTTCTTC.

The chain uses TRBV5-1 and TRBJ2-3; 11 bases fit TRBD2. The germline gives CDR1 SGHRS, CDR2 YFSETQ. The CDR3 covers 17 residues. Trimming took 1 base from V and 0 from J; bases not matched to a gene: 4. Written as DNA, the CDR3 is TGCGCCAGCAGCTTGAGGTCTAGCGGGGGGAGCACAGATACGCAGTATTTT. Protein: CASSLRSSGGSTDTQYF. Using reference TRBV5-1 and TRBJ2-3 for the parts outside the CDR3, the full variable domain is KAGVTQTPRYLIKTRGQQVTLSCSPISGHRSVSWYQQTPGQGLQFLFEYFSETQRNKGNFPGRFSGRQFSNSRSEMNVSTLELGDSALYLCASSLRSSGGSTDTQYFGPGTRLTVL.

This clonotype was seen at least ten times. This chain joins TRBV28 and TRBJ2-5, with unresolved D. The germline V gene encodes CDR1 MDHEN and CDR2 SYDVKM. V dropped 5 bases and J dropped 6 bases, with 16 bases sitting between them. CDR3 length equals 14 residues. The CDR3 spells CASSPPQLGKTQYF. As DNA, the CDR3 is TGTGCCAGCAGTCCCCCCCAGCTAGGGAAGACCCAGTACTTC.

There are a few counts of this clonotype. V and J are TRBV15 and TRBJ2-5; D ambiguous. Per germline, CDR1 LNHNV and CDR2 YYDKDF (reference sequence). Trimming removed 5 bases at V and 5 bases at J, with 18 bases between. This CDR3 has 15 amino acids. The CDR3 DNA follows: TGTGCCACCAGCCCGAGCCGTAAAGGGATGGAGACCCAGTACTTC. The encoded protein is CATSPSRKGMETQYF.